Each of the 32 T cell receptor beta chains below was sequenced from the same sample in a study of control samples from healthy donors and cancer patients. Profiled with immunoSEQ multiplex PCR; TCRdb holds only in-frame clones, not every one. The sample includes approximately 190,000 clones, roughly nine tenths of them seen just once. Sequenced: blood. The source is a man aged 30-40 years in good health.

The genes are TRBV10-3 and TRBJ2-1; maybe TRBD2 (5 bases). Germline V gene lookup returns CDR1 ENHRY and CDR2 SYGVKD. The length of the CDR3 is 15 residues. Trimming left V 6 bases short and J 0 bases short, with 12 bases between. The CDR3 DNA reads TGTGCCATCAGGACGGATGAGGGCTCCTACAATGAGCAGTTCTTC. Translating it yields CAIRTDEGSYNEQFF.

The CDR3 DNA reads as TGCGCCAGCAGCTTGGGACAGAACATGAACACTGAAGCTTTCTTT. Amino acid sequence: CASSLGQNMNTEAFF. The chain joins TRBV5-1 to TRBJ1-1; D is perhaps TRBD1 (5 bases). The CDR3 has 15 amino acids. With 0 bases removed from V and 0 bases from J, the gap between germline ends came to 9 bases. Per the germline V gene, CDR1 is SGHRS and CDR2 is YFSETQ. The entire variable domain, with the rest obtained from reference TRBV5-1 and TRBJ1-1, is as follows: KAGVTQTPRYLIKTRGQQVTLSCSPISGHRSVSWYQQTPGQGLQFLFEYFSETQRNKGNFPGRFSGRQFSNSRSEMNVSTLELGDSALYLCASSLGQNMNTEAFFGQGTRLTVV.

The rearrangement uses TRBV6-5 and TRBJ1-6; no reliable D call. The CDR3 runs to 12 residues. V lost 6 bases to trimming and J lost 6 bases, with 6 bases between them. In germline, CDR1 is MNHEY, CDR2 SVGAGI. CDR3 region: CASSRSNSPLHF. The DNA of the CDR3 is TGTGCCAGCAGCCGCAGTAATTCACCCCTCCACTTT.

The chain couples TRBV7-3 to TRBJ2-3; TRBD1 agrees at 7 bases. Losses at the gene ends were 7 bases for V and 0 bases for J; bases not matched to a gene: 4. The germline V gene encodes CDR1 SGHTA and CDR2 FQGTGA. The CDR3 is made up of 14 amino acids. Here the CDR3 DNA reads TGTGCCAGCAAAGAGGGGGCGAGCACAGATACGCAGTATTTT. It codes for CASKEGASTDTQYF.

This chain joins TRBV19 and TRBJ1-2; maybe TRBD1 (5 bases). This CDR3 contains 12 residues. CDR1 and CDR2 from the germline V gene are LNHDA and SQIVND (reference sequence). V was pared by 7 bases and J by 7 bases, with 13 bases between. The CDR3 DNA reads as TGTGCCAGTACCCTAGCGAGGGGTGGCTACACCTTC. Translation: CASTLARGGYTF.

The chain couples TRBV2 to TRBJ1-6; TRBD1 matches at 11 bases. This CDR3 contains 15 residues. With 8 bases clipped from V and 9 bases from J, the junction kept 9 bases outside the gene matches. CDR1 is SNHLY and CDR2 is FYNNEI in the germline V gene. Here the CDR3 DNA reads TGTGCCAGCGTGAAGGGACAGGGGGGGGGTTCACCCCTCCACTTT. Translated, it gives CASVKGQGGGSPLHF.

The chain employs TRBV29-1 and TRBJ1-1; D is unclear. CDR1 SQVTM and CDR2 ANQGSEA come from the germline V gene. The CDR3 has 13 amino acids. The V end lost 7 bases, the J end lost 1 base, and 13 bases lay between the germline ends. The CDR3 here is CSGNGVRNTEAFF. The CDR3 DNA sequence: TGCAGCGGGAACGGAGTCCGGAACACTGAAGCTTTCTTT. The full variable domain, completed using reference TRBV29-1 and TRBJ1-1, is SAVISQKPSRDICQRGTSLTIQCQVDSQVTMMFWYRQQPGQSLTLIATANQGSEATYESGFVIDKFPISRPNLTFSTLTVSNMSPEDSSIYLCSGNGVRNTEAFFGQGTRLTVV.

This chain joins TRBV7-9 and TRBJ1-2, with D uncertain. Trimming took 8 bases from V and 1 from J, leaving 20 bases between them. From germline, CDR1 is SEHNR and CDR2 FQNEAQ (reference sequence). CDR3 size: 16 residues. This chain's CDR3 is CASENAMEGLNYGYTF. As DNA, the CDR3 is TGTGCCAGCGAAAACGCTATGGAGGGCCTTAACTATGGCTACACCTTC. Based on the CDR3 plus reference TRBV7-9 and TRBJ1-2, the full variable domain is DTGVSQNPRHKITKRGQNVTFRCDPISEHNRLYWYRQTLGQGPEFLTYFQNEAQLEKSRLLSDRFSAERPKGSFSTLEIQRTEQGDSAMYLCASENAMEGLNYGYTFGSGTRLTVV.

The CDR3 DNA follows: TGCGCCACTCTTCCGGGACAGGGCTACGAGCAGTACTTC. Translating gives CATLPGQGYEQYF. This chain joins TRBV10-2 and TRBJ2-7; 9 nucleotides line up with TRBD1. The CDR3 has 13 residues. The J segment lost 3 bases and the V segment lost 10 bases, leaving 7 bases of the junction unmatched. Germline CDR1 is WSHSY and CDR2 is SAAADI.

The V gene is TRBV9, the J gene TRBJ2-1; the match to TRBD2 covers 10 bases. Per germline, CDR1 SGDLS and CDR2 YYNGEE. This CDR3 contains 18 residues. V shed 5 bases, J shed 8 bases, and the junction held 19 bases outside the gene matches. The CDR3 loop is CASSGLEGSSGGADEQFF. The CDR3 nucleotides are TGTGCCAGCAGTGGCCTGGAGGGTTCAAGCGGGGGGGCAGATGAGCAGTTCTTC. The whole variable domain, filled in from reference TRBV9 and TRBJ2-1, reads DSGVTQTPKHLITATGQRVTLRCSPRSGDLSVYWYQQSLDQGLQFLIQYYNGEERAKGNILERFSAQQFPDLHSELNLSSLELGDSALYFCASSGLEGSSGGADEQFFGPGTRLTVL.

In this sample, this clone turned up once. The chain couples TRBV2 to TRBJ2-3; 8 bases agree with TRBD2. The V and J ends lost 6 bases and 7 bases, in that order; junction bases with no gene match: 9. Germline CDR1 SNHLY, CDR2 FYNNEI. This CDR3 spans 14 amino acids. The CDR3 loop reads CASSDPGTSYTQYF. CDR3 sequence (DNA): TGTGCCAGCAGCGACCCAGGGACTAGTTATACGCAGTATTTT.

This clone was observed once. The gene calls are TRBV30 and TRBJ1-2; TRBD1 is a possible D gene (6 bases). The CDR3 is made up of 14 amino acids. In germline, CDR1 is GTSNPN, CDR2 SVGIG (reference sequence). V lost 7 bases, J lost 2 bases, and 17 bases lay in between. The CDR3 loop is CASFGGPSNYGYTF. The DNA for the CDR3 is TGTGCCTCATTCGGGGGGCCTTCGAACTATGGCTACACCTTC.

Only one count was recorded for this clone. The CDR3 region is CASSPPSGSGELFF. CDR3 sequence (DNA): TGTGCCAGCTCACCACCGTCGGGCTCCGGGGAGCTGTTTTTT. The chain recombines TRBV18 with TRBJ2-2; D unclear. Germline CDR1 and CDR2: KGHSH and LQKENI. The CDR3 has 14 residues. V lost 0 bases and J 6 bases, leaving 8 bases between the germline ends. Full variable domain (outside the CDR3, taken from reference TRBV18 and TRBJ2-2): NAGVMQNPRHLVRRRGQEARLRCSPMKGHSHVYWYRQLPEEGLKFMVYLQKENIIDESGMPKERFSAEFPKEGPSILRIQQVVRGDSAAYFCASSPPSGSGELFFGEGSRLTVL.

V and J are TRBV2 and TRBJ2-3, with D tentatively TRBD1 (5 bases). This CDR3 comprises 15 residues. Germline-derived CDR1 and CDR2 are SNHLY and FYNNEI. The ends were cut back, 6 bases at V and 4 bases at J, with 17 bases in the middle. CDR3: CASRYQGFGADTQYF. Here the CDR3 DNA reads TGTGCCAGCAGATATCAGGGTTTTGGCGCAGATACGCAGTATTTT.

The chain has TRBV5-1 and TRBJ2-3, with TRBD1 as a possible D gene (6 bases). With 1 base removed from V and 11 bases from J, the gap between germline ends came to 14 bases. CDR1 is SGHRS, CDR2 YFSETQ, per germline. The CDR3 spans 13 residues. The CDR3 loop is CASSLPQGKGQYF. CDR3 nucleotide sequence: TGCGCCAGCAGCTTGCCCCAGGGGAAGGGGCAGTATTTT.

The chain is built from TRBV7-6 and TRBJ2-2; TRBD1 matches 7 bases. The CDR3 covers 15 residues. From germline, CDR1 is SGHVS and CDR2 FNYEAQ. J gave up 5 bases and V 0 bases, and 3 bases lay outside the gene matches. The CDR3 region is CASSLAETGTGELFF. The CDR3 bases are TGTGCCAGCAGCTTAGCCGAGACAGGGACCGGGGAGCTGTTTTTT.

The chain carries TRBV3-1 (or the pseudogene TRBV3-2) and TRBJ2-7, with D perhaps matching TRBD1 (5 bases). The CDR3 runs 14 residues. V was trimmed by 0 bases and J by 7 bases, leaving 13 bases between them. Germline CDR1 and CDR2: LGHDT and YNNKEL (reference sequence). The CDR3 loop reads CASSQEPGRKEQYF. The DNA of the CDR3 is TGTGCCAGCAGCCAAGAGCCAGGGCGTAAGGAGCAGTACTTC.

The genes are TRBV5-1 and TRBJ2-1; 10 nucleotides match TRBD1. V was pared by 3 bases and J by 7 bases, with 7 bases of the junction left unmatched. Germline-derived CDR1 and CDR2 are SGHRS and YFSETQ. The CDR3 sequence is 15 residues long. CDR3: CASSSGTGDNNEQFF. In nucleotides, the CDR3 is TGCGCCAGCAGCTCCGGGACAGGGGACAATAATGAGCAGTTCTTC.

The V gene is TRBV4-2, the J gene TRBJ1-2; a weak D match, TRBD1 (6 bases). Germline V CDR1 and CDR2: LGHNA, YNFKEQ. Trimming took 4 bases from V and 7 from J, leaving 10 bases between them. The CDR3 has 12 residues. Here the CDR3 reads CASSLRGSGYTF. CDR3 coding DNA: TGTGCCAGCAGCCTCAGGGGAAGTGGCTACACCTTC.

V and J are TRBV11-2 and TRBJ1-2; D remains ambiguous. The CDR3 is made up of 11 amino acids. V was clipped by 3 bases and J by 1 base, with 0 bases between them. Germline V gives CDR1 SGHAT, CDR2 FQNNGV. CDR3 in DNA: TGTGCCAGCAGCTTTAACTATGGCTACACCTTC. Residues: CASSFNYGYTF. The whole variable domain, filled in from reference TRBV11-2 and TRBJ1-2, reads EAGVAQSPRYKIIEKRQSVAFWCNPISGHATLYWYQQILGQGPKLLIQFQNNGVVDDSQLPKDRFSAERLKGVDSTLKIQPAKLEDSAVYLCASSFNYGYTFGSGTRLTVV.

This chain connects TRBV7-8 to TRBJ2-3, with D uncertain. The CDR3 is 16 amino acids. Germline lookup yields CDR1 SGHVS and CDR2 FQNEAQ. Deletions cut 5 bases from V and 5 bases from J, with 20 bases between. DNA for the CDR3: TGTGCCAGCAGCCCCGCCCGAGACGCAACGGAAGATACGCAGTATTTT. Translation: CASSPARDATEDTQYF.

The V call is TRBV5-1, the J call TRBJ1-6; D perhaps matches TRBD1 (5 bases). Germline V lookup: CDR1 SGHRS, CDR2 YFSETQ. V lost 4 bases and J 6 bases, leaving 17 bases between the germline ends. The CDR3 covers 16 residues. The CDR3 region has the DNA TGCGCCAGCAGCCCCGATGGGGGAAAGAGTAATTCACCCCTCCACTTT. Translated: CASSPDGGKSNSPLHF.

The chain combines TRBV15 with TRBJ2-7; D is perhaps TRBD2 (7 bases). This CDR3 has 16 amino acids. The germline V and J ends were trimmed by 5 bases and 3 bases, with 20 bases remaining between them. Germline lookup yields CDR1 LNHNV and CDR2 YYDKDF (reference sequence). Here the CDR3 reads CATSPGGGGRIYEQYF. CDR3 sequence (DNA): TGTGCCACCAGCCCCGGTGGCGGGGGCCGGATCTACGAGCAGTACTTC.

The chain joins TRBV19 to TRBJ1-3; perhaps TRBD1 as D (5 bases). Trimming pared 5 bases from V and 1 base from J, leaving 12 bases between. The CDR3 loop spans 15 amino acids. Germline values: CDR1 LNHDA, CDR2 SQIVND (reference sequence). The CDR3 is CASSSTDNSGNTIYF. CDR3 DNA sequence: TGTGCCAGTAGTTCGACAGACAATTCTGGAAACACCATATATTTT.

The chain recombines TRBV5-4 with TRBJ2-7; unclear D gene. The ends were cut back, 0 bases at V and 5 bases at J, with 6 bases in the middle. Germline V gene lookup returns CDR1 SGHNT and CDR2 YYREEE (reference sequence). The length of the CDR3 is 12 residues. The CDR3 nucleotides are TGTGCCAGCAGCTTGGATAACCACGAGCAGTACTTC. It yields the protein CASSLDNHEQYF.

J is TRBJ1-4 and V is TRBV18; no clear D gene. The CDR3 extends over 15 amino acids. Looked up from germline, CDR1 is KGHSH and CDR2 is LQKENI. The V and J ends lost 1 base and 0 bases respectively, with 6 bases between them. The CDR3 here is CASSPQGTTNEKLFF. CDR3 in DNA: TGTGCCAGCTCACCACAGGGCACAACTAATGAAAAACTGTTTTTT.

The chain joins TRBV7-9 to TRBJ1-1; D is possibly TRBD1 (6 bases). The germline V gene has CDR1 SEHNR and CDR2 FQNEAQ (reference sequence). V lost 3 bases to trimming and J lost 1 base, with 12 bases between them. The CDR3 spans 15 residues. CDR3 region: CASSLTGQTNTEAFF. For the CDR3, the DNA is TGTGCCAGCAGCTTGACAGGACAAACGAACACTGAAGCTTTCTTT.

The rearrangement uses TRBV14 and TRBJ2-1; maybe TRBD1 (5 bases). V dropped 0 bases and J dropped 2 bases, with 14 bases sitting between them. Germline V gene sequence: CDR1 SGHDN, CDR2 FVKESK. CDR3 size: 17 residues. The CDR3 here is CASSQDWRQGTYNEQFF. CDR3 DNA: TGTGCCAGCAGCCAAGATTGGCGTCAGGGCACCTACAATGAGCAGTTCTTC.

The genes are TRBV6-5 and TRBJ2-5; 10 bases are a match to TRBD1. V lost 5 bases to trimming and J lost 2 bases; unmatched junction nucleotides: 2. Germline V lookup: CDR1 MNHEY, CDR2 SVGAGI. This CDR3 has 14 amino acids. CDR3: CASSRDRGQETQYF. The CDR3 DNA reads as TGTGCCAGCAGTCGGGACAGGGGACAAGAGACCCAGTACTTC.

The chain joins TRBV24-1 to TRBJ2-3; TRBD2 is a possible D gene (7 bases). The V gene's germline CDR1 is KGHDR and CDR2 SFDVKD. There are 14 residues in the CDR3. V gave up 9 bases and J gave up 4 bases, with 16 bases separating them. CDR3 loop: CATGAGALADTQYF. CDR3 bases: TGTGCCACCGGGGCGGGGGCCCTCGCAGATACGCAGTATTTT.

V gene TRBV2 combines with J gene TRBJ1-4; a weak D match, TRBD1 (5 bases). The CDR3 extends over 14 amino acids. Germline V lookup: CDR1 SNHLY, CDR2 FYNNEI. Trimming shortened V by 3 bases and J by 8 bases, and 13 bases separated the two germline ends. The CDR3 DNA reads TGTGCCAGCAGTGAGGCAGGGTTGTGGGAAAAACTGTTTTTT. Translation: CASSEAGLWEKLFF.

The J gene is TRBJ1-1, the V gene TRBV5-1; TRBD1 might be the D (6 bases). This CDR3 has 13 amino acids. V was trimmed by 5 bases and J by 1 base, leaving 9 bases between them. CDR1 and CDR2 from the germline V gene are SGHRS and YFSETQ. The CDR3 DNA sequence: TGCGCCAGCAGGGGGACAAAGAACACTGAAGCTTTCTTT. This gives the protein CASRGTKNTEAFF.